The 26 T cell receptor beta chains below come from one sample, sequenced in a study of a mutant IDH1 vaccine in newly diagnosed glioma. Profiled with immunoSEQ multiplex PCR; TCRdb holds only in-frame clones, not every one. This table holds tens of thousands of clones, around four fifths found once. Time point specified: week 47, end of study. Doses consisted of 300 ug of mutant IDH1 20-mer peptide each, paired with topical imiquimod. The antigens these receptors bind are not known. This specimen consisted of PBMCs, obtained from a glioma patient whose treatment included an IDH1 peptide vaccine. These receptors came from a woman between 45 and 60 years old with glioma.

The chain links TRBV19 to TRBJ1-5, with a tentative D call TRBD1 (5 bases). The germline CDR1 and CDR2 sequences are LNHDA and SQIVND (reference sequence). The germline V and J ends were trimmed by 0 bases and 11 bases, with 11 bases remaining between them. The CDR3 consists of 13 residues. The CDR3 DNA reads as TGTGCCAGTAGTATAGACAGGGAAAAGACCCAGCATTTT. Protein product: CASSIDREKTQHF.

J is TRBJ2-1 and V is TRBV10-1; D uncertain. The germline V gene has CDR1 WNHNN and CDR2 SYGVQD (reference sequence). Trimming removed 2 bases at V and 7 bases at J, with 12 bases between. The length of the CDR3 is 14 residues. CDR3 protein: CASSELGSKNEQFF. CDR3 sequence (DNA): TGCGCCAGCAGTGAGCTCGGGTCAAAAAATGAGCAGTTCTTC.

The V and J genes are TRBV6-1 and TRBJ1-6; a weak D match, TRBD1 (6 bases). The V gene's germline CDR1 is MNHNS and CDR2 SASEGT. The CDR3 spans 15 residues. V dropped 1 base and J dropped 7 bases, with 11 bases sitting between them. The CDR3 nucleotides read TGTGCCAGCAGTGAAGTAGGGGGTCGCAATTCACCCCTCCACTTT. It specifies CASSEVGGRNSPLHF.

Here the CDR3 DNA reads TGTGCCACCAGCAGAGATTCGGGGGCCCTTGGTGGCTACACCTTC. The encoded protein is CATSRDSGALGGYTF. The chain uses TRBV15 and TRBJ1-2, with D tentatively TRBD1 (6 bases). Trimming stripped 0 bases from V and 7 bases from J, with 15 bases between. The CDR3 consists of 15 residues. From germline, CDR1 is LNHNV and CDR2 YYDKDF (reference sequence). The full variable domain, completed using reference TRBV15 and TRBJ1-2, is DAMVIQNPRYQVTQFGKPVTLSCSQTLNHNVMYWYQQKSSQAPKLLFHYYDKDFNNEADTPDNFQSRRPNTSFCFLDIRSPGLGDTAMYLCATSRDSGALGGYTFGSGTRLTVV.

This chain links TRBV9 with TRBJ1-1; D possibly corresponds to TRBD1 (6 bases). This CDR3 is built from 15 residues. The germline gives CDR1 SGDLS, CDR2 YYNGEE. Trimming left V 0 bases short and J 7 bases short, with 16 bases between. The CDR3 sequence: CASSVDIREGGEAFF. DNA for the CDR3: TGTGCCAGCAGCGTAGATATCAGGGAAGGGGGTGAAGCTTTCTTT.

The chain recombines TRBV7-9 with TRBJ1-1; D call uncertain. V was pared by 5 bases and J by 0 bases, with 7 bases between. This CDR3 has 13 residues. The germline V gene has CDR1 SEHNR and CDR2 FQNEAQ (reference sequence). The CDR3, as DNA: TGTGCCAGCAGCCAGGAGGTGAACACTGAAGCTTTCTTT. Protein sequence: CASSQEVNTEAFF.

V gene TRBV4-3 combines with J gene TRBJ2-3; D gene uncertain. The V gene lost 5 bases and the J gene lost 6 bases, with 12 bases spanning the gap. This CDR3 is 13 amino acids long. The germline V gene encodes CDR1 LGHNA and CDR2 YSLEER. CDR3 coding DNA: TGCGCCAGCAGCGCCACGATTCCGGATACGCAGTATTTT. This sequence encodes CASSATIPDTQYF.

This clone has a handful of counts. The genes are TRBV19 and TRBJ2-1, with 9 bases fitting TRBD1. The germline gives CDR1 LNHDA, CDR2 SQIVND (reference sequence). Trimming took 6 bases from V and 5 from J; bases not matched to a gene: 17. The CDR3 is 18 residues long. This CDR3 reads CASRPRVRPQGAHNEQFF. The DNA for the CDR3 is TGTGCCAGTAGGCCACGAGTCCGACCACAGGGGGCTCACAATGAGCAGTTCTTC.

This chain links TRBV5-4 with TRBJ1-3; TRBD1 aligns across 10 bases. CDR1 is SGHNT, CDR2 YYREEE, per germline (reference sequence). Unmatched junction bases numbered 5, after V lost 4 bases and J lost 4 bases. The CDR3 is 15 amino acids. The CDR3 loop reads CASSPDRGRGNTIYF. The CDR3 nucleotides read TGTGCCAGCAGCCCCGACAGGGGGCGAGGAAACACCATATATTTT.

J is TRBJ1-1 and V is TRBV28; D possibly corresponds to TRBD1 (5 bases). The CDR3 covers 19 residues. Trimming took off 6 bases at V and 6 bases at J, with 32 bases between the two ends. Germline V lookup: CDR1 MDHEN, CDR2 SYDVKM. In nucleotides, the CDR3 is TGTGCCAGCAGCCCCCAGGTCCTGGGGACCATAGGGCGTCGATCTGAAGCTTTCTTT. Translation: CASSPQVLGTIGRRSEAFF.

CDR3 region: CASSPERGGWETQYF. Written as DNA, the CDR3 is TGCGCCAGCAGTCCCGAGCGGGGGGGCTGGGAGACCCAGTACTTC. The gene calls are TRBV5-1 and TRBJ2-5; 10 nucleotides match TRBD2. V trimming: 5 bases; J trimming: 5 bases; junction bases outside the gene matches: 9. The germline CDR1 and CDR2 sequences are SGHRS and YFSETQ. The CDR3 runs 15 residues.

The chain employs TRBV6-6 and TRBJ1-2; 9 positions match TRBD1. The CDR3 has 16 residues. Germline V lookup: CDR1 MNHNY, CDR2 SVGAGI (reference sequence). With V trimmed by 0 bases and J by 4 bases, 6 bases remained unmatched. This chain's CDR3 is CASSYSSETGGYGYTF. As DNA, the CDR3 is TGTGCCAGCAGTTACTCGAGCGAGACAGGGGGCTATGGCTACACCTTC.

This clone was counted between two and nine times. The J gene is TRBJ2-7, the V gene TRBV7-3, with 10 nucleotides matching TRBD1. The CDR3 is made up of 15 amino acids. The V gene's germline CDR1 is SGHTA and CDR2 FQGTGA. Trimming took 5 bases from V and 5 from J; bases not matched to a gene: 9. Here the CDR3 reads CASSTTGTGVNEQYF. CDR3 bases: TGTGCCAGCAGCACGACCGGGACAGGGGTCAACGAGCAGTACTTC.

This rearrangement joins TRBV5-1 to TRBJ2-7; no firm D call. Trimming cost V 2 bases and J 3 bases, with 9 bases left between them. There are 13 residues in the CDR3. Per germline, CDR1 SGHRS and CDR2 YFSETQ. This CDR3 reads CASSFGHNYEQYF. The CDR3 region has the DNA TGCGCCAGCAGCTTCGGGCATAACTACGAGCAGTACTTC.

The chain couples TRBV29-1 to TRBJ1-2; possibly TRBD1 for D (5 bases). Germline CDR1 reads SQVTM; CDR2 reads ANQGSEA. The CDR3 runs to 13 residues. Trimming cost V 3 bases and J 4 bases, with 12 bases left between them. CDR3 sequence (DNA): TGCAGCGTTGATGTCAGGGTGAGCTATGGCTACACCTTC. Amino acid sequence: CSVDVRVSYGYTF.

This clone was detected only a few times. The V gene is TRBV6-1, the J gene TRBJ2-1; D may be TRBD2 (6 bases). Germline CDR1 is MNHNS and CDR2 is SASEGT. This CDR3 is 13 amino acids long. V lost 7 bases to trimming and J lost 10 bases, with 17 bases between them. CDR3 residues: CASNPDYILEQFF. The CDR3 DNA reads TGTGCCAGCAACCCGGACTACATATTGGAGCAGTTCTTC.

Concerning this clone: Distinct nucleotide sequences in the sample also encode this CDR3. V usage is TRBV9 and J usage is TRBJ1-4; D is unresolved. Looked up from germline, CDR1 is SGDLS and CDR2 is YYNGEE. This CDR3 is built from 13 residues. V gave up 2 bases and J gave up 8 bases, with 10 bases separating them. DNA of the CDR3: TGTGCCAGCAGCGTGGGCCCGGGGGAAAAACTGTTTTTT. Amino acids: CASSVGPGEKLFF.

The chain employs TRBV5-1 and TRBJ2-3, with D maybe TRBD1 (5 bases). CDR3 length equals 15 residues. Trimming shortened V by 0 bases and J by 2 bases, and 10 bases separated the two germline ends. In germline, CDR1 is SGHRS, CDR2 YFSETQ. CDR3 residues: CASSLDGRDTDTQYF. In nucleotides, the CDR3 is TGCGCCAGCAGCTTGGATGGCAGGGACACAGATACGCAGTATTTT.

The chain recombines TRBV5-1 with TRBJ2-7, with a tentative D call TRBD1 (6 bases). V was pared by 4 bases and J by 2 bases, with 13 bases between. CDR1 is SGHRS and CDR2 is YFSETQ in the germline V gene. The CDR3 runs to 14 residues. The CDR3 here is CASSPSGVPYEQYF. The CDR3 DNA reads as TGCGCCAGCAGCCCATCAGGGGTCCCCTACGAGCAGTACTTC. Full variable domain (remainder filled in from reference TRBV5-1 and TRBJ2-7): KAGVTQTPRYLIKTRGQQVTLSCSPISGHRSVSWYQQTPGQGLQFLFEYFSETQRNKGNFPGRFSGRQFSNSRSEMNVSTLELGDSALYLCASSPSGVPYEQYFGPGTRLTVT.

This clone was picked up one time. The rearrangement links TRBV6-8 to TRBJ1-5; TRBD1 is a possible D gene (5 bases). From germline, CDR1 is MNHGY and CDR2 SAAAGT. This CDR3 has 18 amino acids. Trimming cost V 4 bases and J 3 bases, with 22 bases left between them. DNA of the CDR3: TGTGCCAGCAGTTTCTCCGGGGCAGGACATAGCCTCAATCAGCCCCAGCATTTT. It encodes CASSFSGAGHSLNQPQHF.

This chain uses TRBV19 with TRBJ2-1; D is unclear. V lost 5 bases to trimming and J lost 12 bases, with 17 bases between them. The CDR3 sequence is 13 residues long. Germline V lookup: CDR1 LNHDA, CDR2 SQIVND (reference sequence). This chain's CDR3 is CASSEDPERGQFF. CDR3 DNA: TGTGCCAGTAGTGAAGACCCCGAGAGAGGGCAGTTCTTC.

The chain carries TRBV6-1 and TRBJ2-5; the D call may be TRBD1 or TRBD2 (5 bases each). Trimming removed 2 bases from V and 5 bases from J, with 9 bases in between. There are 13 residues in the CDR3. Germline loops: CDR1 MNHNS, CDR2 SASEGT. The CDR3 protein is CASSESRGETQYF. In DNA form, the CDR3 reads TGTGCCAGCAGTGAAAGCCGGGGCGAGACCCAGTACTTC.

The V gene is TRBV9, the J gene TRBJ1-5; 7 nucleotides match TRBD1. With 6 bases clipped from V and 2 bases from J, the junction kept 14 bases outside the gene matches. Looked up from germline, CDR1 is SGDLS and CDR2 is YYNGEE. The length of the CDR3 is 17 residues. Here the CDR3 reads CASNASKGQECNQPQHF. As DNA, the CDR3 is TGTGCCAGCAACGCCAGCAAAGGACAGGAGTGCAATCAGCCCCAGCATTTT.

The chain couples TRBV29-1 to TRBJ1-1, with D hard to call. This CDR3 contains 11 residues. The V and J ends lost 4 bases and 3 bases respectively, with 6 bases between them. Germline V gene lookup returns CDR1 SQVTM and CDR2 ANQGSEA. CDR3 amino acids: CSVVKYTEAFF. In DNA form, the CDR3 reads TGCAGCGTTGTAAAATACACTGAAGCTTTCTTT.

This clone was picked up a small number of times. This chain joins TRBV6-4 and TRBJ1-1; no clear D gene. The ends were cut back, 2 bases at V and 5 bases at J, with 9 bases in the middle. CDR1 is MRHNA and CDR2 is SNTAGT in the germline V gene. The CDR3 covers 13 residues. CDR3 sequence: CASSDRSWTEAFF. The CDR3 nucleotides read TGTGCCAGCAGTGACCGAAGTTGGACTGAAGCTTTCTTT.

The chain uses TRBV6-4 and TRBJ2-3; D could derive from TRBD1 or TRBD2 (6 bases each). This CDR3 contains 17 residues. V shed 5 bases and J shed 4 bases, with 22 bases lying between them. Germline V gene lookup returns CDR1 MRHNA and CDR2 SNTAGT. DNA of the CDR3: TGTGCCAGCAGTTTAGAAGGGGGGACTCCTGGAGCAGATACGCAGTATTTT. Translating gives CASSLEGGTPGADTQYF.